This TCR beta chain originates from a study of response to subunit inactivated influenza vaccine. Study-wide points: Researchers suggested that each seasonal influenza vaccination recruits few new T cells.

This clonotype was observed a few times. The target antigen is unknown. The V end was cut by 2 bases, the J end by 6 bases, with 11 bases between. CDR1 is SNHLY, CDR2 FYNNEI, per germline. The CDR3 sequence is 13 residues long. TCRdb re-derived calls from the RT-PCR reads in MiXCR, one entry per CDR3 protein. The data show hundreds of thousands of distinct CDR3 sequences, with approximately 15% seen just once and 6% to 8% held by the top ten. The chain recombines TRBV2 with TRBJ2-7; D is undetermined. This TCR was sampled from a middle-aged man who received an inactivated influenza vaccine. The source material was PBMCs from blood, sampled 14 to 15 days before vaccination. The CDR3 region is CASSESFRSEQYF. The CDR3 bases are TGTGCCAGCAGTGAATCTTTTCGGTCCGAGCAGTACTTC.